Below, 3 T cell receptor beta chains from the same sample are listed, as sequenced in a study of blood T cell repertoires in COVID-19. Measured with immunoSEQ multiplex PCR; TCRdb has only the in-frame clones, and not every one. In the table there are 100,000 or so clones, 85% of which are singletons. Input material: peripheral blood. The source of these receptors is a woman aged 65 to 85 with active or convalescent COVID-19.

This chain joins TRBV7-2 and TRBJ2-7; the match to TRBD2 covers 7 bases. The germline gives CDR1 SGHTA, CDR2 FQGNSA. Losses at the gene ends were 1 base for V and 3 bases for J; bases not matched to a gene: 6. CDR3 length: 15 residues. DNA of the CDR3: TGTGCCAGCAGCTTAGGGGCTAGCGGAAACTACGAGCAGTACTTC. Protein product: CASSLGASGNYEQYF.

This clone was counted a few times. The CDR3 sequence is CASSKDRGTTEAFF. In DNA, the CDR3 is TGTGCCAGCAGCAAGGACAGGGGAACCACTGAAGCTTTCTTT. The chain uses TRBV7-9 and TRBJ1-1, with 9 bases fitting TRBD1. V lost 5 bases and J lost 4; bases outside the gene matches: 5. Per the germline V gene, CDR1 is SEHNR and CDR2 is FQNEAQ (reference sequence). The CDR3 spans 14 residues.

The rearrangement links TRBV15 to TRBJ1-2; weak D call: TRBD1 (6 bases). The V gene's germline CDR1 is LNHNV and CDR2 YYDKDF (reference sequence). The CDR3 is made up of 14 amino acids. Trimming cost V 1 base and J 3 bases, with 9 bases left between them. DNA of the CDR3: TGTGCCACCAGCAGAGCCCACAGGGACTATGGCTACACCTTC. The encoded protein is CATSRAHRDYGYTF.